Reported below is one TCR beta chain. The antigen remains unidentified. The authors incorporated unique molecular identifiers into the TCR beta cDNA libraries. Each batch of about 0.9 to 10 million T cells produced roughly 500,000 cDNA molecules. TCRdb processed the PCR reads anew with MiXCR; each CDR3 protein has one entry. The repertoire holds hundreds of thousands of distinct CDR3 sequences, with roughly two fifths as singletons. This sample was included in a study of post-analysis software for immune sequencing data. Study outcomes and limitations: The F measure placed samples prepared in the same batch into strongly shared clusters. Roughly 5 TRBV segments, TRBV5-6, TRBV5-1 and TRBV20-1 among them, were found more frequent in patients than controls.

The germline gives CDR1 DFQATT, CDR2 SNEGSKA (reference sequence). With 6 bases removed from V and 0 bases from J, the gap between germline ends came to 9 bases. The CDR3 loop spans 13 amino acids. The receptor was isolated from a girl aged 10-17 years with multiple sclerosis. Sequenced sample: blood. The chain has TRBV20-1 and TRBJ2-4; D is ambiguous. The CDR3 region has the DNA TGCAGTGCCCCGGACCTAGCCAAAAACATTCAGTACTTC. As protein: CSAPDLAKNIQYF.